The T cell receptor beta chain described here comes from a study of cytomegalovirus exposure and HLA in healthy donors. PCR involved 60 Vbeta and 13 Jbeta primers. Sequenced by immunoSEQ multiplex PCR; TCRdb stores in-frame clones only, minus some. Here the sample spans under 200,000 clones, about four fifths being singletons. Germline V gene lookup returns CDR1 SEHNR and CDR2 FQNEAQ (reference sequence). The CDR3 has 15 amino acids. Regarding this clone: A read error may account for a junction end that differs from germline.

Sequencing was carried out using PBMCs. This receptor was taken from a woman aged 45 to 65 in good health and CMV-seropositive. The chain employs TRBV7-9 and TRBJ2-7, with 7 bases fitting TRBD1. The CDR3 sequence: CSSSATGTATYEQYF. For the CDR3, the DNA is TGTTCCAGCAGCGCTACCGGGACAGCTACCTACGAGCAGTACTTC.